This TCR beta chain was recovered during a study of post-analysis software for immune sequencing data. Unique molecular identifiers had been added to the TCR beta cDNA libraries. T cells numbering about 0.95 to 10 million yielded a few hundred thousand cDNA molecules. A single record per CDR3 protein comes from TCRdb applying MiXCR to the PCR reads. The sample contains roughly 650,000 distinct CDR3 sequences, around 64% of which appear only once. Germline V CDR1 and CDR2: MNHEY, SVGEGT. CDR3 length: 13 amino acids. Trimming took off 4 bases at V and 6 bases at J, with 10 bases between the two ends. A note on this clonotype: Antigen unknown.

Study-level findings and limits: Controls showed lower frequencies than patients for 5 or 6 TRBV segments, and TRBV5-6, TRBV5-1 and TRBV20-1 were among these.

The chain links TRBV6-2 or TRBV6-3 to TRBJ2-1, with a possible D match to TRBD2 (6 bases). Sequencing was performed on blood. The receptor comes from a girl aged 2 to 9 with multiple sclerosis. The CDR3 loop reads CASSWDSLNEQFF. The DNA for the CDR3 is TGTGCCAGCAGTTGGGACTCCCTCAATGAGCAGTTCTTC.